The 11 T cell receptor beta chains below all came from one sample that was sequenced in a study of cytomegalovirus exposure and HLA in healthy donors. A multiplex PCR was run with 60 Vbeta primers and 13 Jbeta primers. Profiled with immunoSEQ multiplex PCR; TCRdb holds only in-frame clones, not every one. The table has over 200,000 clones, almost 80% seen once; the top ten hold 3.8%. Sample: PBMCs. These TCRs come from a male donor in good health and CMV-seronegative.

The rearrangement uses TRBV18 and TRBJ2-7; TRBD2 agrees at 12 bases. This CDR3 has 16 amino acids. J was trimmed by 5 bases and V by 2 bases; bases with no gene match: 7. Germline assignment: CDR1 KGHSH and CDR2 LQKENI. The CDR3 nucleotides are TGTGCCAGCTCACCATACCTAGCGGGAGGGCCGGACGAGCAGTACTTC. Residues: CASSPYLAGGPDEQYF.

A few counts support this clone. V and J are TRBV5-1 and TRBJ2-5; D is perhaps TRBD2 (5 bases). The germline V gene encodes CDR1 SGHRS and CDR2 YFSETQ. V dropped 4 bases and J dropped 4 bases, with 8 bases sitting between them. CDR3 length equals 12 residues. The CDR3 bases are TGCGCCAGCAGCCCCCGGGGAGAGACCCAGTACTTC. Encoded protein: CASSPRGETQYF.

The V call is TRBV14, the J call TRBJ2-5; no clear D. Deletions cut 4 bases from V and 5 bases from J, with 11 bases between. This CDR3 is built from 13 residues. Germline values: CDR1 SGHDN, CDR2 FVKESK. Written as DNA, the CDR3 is TGTGCCAGCAGCCCGCCGGGTTGGGAGACCCAGTACTTC. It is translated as CASSPPGWETQYF.

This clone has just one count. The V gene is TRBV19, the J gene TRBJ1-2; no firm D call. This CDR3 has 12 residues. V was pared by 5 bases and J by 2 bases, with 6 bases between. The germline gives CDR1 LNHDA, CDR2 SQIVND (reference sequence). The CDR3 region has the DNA TGTGCCAGTAGTCGGTGGAACTATGGCTACACCTTC. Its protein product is CASSRWNYGYTF.

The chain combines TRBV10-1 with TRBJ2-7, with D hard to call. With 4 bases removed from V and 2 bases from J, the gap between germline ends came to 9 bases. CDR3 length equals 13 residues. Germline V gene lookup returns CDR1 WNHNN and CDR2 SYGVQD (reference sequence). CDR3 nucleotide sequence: TGCGCCAGCAGTGCTGTCAGGACCTACGAGCAGTACTTC. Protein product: CASSAVRTYEQYF.

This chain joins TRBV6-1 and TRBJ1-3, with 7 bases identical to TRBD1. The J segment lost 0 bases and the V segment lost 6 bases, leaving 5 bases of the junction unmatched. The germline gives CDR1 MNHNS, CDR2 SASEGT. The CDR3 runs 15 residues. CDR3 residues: CASRPGQNSGNTIYF. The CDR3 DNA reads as TGTGCCAGCAGGCCGGGACAGAACTCTGGAAACACCATATATTTT.

The DNA for the CDR3 is TGTGCCAGCAGCCCTCAGACAGGGCAGGACACTGAAGCTTTCTTT. Translating gives CASSPQTGQDTEAFF. This chain joins TRBV13 and TRBJ1-1; 7 nucleotides agree with TRBD1. This CDR3 has 15 amino acids. Losses at the gene ends were 5 bases for V and 3 bases for J; bases not matched to a gene: 9. CDR1 is PRHDT and CDR2 is FYEKMQ in the germline V gene (reference sequence).

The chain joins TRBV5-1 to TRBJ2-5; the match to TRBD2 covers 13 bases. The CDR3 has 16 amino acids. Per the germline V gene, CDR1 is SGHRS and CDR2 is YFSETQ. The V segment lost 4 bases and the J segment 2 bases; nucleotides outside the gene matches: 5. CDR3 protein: CASSTGLAGVQETQYF. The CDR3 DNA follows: TGCGCCAGCAGCACAGGACTAGCGGGAGTACAAGAGACCCAGTACTTC.

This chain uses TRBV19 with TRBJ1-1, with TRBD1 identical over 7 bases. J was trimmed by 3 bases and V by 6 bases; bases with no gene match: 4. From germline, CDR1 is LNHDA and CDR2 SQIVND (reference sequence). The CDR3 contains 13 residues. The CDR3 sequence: CASRTGRDTEAFF. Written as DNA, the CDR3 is TGTGCCAGTAGGACAGGGCGGGACACTGAAGCTTTCTTT.

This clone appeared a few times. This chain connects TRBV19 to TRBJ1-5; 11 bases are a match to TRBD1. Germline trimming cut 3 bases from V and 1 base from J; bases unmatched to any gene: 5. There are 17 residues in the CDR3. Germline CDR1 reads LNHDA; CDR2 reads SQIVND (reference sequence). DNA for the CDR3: TGTGCCAGTAGTATTGGACAGGGGGCCGTAAGCAATCAGCCCCAGCATTTT. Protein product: CASSIGQGAVSNQPQHF.

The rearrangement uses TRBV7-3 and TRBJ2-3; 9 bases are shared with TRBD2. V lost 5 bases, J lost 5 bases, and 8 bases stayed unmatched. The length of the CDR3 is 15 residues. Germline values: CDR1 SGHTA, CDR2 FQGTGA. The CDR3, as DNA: TGTGCCAGCAGCCTGGGGACTAGCTCTGGAGATACGCAGTATTTT. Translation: CASSLGTSSGDTQYF.